Listed below are T cell receptor beta chains from one sample, sequenced in a study of blood T cell repertoires in COVID-19. Assay used: immunoSEQ multiplex PCR; TCRdb lists only in-frame clones, some missing. The sample contains roughly 380,000 clones, roughly nine tenths of which appear only once. Sequences were obtained from peripheral blood. The source is a woman aged 60-75 years with COVID-19, enrolled during active disease. Each CDR3 is given with its conserved first and last residue. A D gene is named only where the DNA matches it firmly. For some rows the clone size is stated as once, few or many, or as a class when expanded; others skip it.

TRBV29-1,TRBD1,.,TRBJ2-7,TGCAGCGTTGAAGATAGGGGACAGGGGACCTACGAGCAGTACTTC,CSVEDRGQGTYEQYF
TRBV7-8,.,.,TRBJ2-7,TGTGCCAGCAGCGCGAACTCCTACGAGCAGTACTTC,CASSANSYEQYF
TRBV2,.,.,TRBJ2-7,TGTGCCAGCAGCGTAAAATACGAGCAGTACTTC,CASSVKYEQYF
TRBV6-5,.,.,TRBJ1-1,TGTGCCAGCACCTCCGGGGGGGGAACCACTGAAGCTTTCTTT,CASTSGGGTTEAFF
TRBV7-3,.,.,TRBJ1-2,TGTGCCAGCAGCTTTGAACCCTCTATTGGCTACACCTTC,CASSFEPSIGYTF
TRBV28,.,.,TRBJ1-5,TGTGCCAGCAGCGGGGCAGCGGGTTATCAGCCCCAGCATTTT,CASSGAAGYQPQHF
TRBV28,.,.,TRBJ1-3,TGTGCCAGCAGTTTCGCCTCAGGAGGAAACACCATATATTTT,CASSFASGGNTIYF
TRBV13,TRBD1,.,TRBJ2-7,TGTGCCAGCAGCCCGAGGGACAGCTCCTACGAGCAGTACTTC,CASSPRDSSYEQYF
TRBV12-2,.,.,TRBJ1-2,TGTGCAAGTCGCTTAGCGCCAGGGGAAGGAGACTATGGCTACACCTTC,CASRLAPGEGDYGYTF
TRBV2,.,once,TRBJ1-2,TGTGCCAGCCTCGTCCGGGACACAGCTAACTATGGCTACACCTTC,CASLVRDTANYGYTF
TRBV2,TRBD1,.,TRBJ1-2,TGTGCCAGCACAGGGACAGCCAGCTATGGCTACACCTTC,CASTGTASYGYTF
TRBV19,.,once,TRBJ1-4,TGTGCCAGTAGTATTCGGGGTCCTAATGAAAAACTGTTTTTT,CASSIRGPNEKLFF
TRBV28,.,.,TRBJ1-2,TGTGCCAGCAGTCCTACAGCTTTCCTTGGCTACACCTTC,CASSPTAFLGYTF
TRBV6-5,.,once,TRBJ1-1,TGTGCCAGCAGTTACGCGTACACCTCAGGGAACACTGAAGCTTTCTTT,CASSYAYTSGNTEAFF
TRBV3-1/TRBV3-2,.,.,TRBJ2-7,TGTGCCAGCAGCCACGGTACAGGGTACGAGCAGTACTTC,CASSHGTGYEQYF
TRBV5-1,.,.,TRBJ1-2,TGCGCCAGCAGCTTGGGGGCCAGGGAATCTCATGGCTACACCTTC,CASSLGARESHGYTF
TRBV6-5,.,.,TRBJ1-1,.,CASSTSTGGRAFF
TRBV27,TRBD1,.,TRBJ1-5,TGTGCCAGCAGTTACAGGGGCTATAGCAATCAGCCCCAGCATTTT,CASSYRGYSNQPQHF
TRBV5-1,.,.,TRBJ2-2,TGCGCCAGCTACAACTATGAGGCCACCGGGGAGCTGTTTTTT,CASYNYEATGELFF
TRBV27,.,.,TRBJ1-2,TGTGCCAGCAGTCTCGGGGGGGGGAATGGCTACACCTTC,CASSLGGGNGYTF
TRBV6-5,.,.,TRBJ2-7,TGTGCCAGCAGTTCCAGACACACGAGACCGTCCTACGAGCAGTACTTC,CASSSRHTRPSYEQYF
TRBV2,.,.,TRBJ2-3,TGTGCCAGCAGGACCCTCGGGGATACGCAGTATTTT,CASRTLGDTQYF